The entry below describes one T cell receptor (beta chain). Germline-derived CDR1 and CDR2 are SGDLS and YYNGEE. The V gene lost 0 bases and the J gene lost 5 bases, with 11 bases spanning the gap. The length of the CDR3 is 14 residues. This sample was included in a study of blood T cell repertoires in COVID-19. Study at large: Samples representing acute and convalescent COVID-19 were sourced from the United States, Italy and Spain. In each case, the material was cDNA or gDNA derived from T cells, B-cell-depleted T cells, or PBMCs.

Libraries were prepared by immunoSEQ multiplex PCR; TCRdb keeps only in-frame clonotypes and omits some of them. The repertoire holds some 99,000 clones, with 81% as singletons. The sample comprised peripheral blood. The rearrangement links TRBV9 to TRBJ1-1, with unresolved D. This TCR was recovered from a woman older than 75 with acute or convalescent COVID-19. The CDR3 protein is CASSVGGQSTEAFF. The CDR3 DNA follows: TGTGCCAGCAGCGTAGGAGGTCAAAGTACTGAAGCTTTCTTT.